Shown below are 13 T cell receptor beta chains from a single sample sequenced in a study of T cell responses to AZD1222 COVID-19 vaccine. Here immunoSEQ multiplex PCR was the method, and the copy in TCRdb shows in-frame clones only, minus some. The top ten hold about 19% of the sample, which has under 150,000 clones, roughly 85% seen once. The material sequenced was peripheral blood, taken on day 0 of MenACWY control vaccination. Receptors were obtained from an adult in good health.

This clone was observed once. The rearrangement uses TRBV9 and TRBJ2-7, with D unresolved. Between the trimmed V and J ends, which lost 2 bases and 0 bases, there was a span of 12 bases. Germline V gives CDR1 SGDLS, CDR2 YYNGEE. The CDR3 sequence is 15 residues long. The CDR3 nucleotides are TGTGCCAGCAGCGTTGCCCCGACCTACTCCTACGAGCAGTACTTC. Protein product: CASSVAPTYSYEQYF.

The chain links TRBV11-3 to TRBJ1-3; weak D call: TRBD1 (5 bases). Germline assignment: CDR1 SGHNT and CDR2 YENEEA. The CDR3 covers 18 residues. V dropped 5 bases and J dropped 0 bases, with 20 bases sitting between them. The CDR3 nucleotides read TGTGCCAGCAGCAAACGATCCCAGGGACGTGGCTCTGGAAACACCATATATTTT. It encodes CASSKRSQGRGSGNTIYF. Together with reference TRBV11-3 and TRBJ1-3, the CDR3 gives the full variable domain: EAGVVQSPRYKIIEKKQPVAFWCNPISGHNTLYWYLQNLGQGPELLIRYENEEAVDDSQLPKDRFSAERLKGVDSTLKIQPAELGDSAVYLCASSKRSQGRGSGNTIYFGEGSWLTVV.

The chain combines TRBV5-6 with TRBJ1-3; D is possibly TRBD1 (5 bases). Germline assignment: CDR1 SGHDT and CDR2 YYEEEE. V lost 2 bases to trimming and J lost 0 bases, with 9 bases between them. The CDR3 loop spans 15 amino acids. The CDR3 nucleotides are TGTGCCAGCAGCTTAACTGGGGGCTCTGGAAACACCATATATTTT. Its translation is CASSLTGGSGNTIYF.

The chain combines TRBV29-1 with TRBJ2-1, with 11 bases aligning to TRBD2. Trimming at V came to 7 bases and at J to 0 bases, leaving 8 bases not matched to a gene. The germline V gene has CDR1 SQVTM and CDR2 ANQGSEA. The CDR3 contains 16 residues. The CDR3 sequence: CSGSGLAVSSYNEQFF. The CDR3 DNA reads as TGCAGCGGATCGGGACTAGCGGTGAGCTCCTACAATGAGCAGTTCTTC.

This chain links TRBV12-3 or TRBV12-4 with TRBJ2-7, with a tentative D call TRBD1 (5 bases). The V end was cut by 6 bases, the J end by 5 bases, with 14 bases between. This CDR3 is built from 13 residues. The DNA for the CDR3 is TGTGCCAGCAGACCCCAGGGTTTCCACGAGCAGTACTTC. Its protein is CASRPQGFHEQYF.

J is TRBJ1-1 and V is TRBV6-5; D gene unclear. Trimming pared 0 bases from V and 4 bases from J, leaving 9 bases between. CDR3 size: 14 residues. Germline V CDR1 and CDR2: MNHEY, SVGAGI. This CDR3 is CASSYSRVVTEAFF. CDR3 DNA sequence: TGTGCCAGCAGTTACTCGAGGGTGGTCACTGAAGCTTTCTTT.

The chain employs TRBV19 and TRBJ1-5; no firm D call. This CDR3 is 13 amino acids long. In germline, CDR1 is LNHDA, CDR2 SQIVND (reference sequence). V was clipped by 5 bases and J by 5 bases, with 10 bases between them. CDR3 DNA: TGTGCCAGTAGTTCAGTGGCCGATCAGCCCCAGCATTTT. Its translation: CASSSVADQPQHF. Complete variable domain (other parts from reference TRBV19 and TRBJ1-5): DGGITQSPKYLFRKEGQNVTLSCEQNLNHDAMYWYRQDPGQGLRLIYYSQIVNDFQKGDIAEGYSVSREKKESFPLTVTSAQKNPTAFYLCASSSVADQPQHFGDGTRLSIL.

The V gene is TRBV27, the J gene TRBJ1-4; D not resolved. V was clipped by 4 bases and J by 0 bases, with 6 bases between them. Germline-derived CDR1 and CDR2 are MNHEY and SMNVEV (reference sequence). The CDR3 contains 14 residues. The CDR3: CASSWEATNEKLFF. As DNA, the CDR3 is TGTGCCAGCAGTTGGGAAGCAACTAATGAAAAACTGTTTTTT.

The gene calls are TRBV5-4 and TRBJ2-7, with 11 bases identical to TRBD2. The CDR3 consists of 15 residues. Germline V lookup: CDR1 SGHNT, CDR2 YYREEE (reference sequence). V gave up 4 bases and J gave up 3 bases; unmatched junction bases: 6. DNA of the CDR3: TGTGCCAGCAGCGGGACTAGCGGACGATACTACGAGCAGTACTTC. Residues: CASSGTSGRYYEQYF.

This clone has just one count. This chain uses TRBV28 with TRBJ1-4, with TRBD1 matching 7 bases. CDR1 MDHEN and CDR2 SYDVKM come from the germline V gene. V shed 8 bases, J shed 4 bases, and the junction held 10 bases outside the gene matches. CDR3 size: 15 residues. CDR3 loop: CASLLQGVDNEKLFF. Written as DNA, the CDR3 is TGTGCCAGCCTCCTCCAGGGGGTGGATAATGAAAAACTGTTTTTT.

The chain recombines TRBV30 with TRBJ2-7; no firm D call. V lost 5 bases to trimming and J lost 2 bases, with 7 bases between them. This CDR3 is 11 amino acids long. The germline V gene encodes CDR1 GTSNPN and CDR2 SVGIG (reference sequence). CDR3 sequence (DNA): TGTGCCTGGTTTGGAACCTACGAGCAGTACTTC. This encodes CAWFGTYEQYF.

The CDR3 spells CASSQSRETQYF. The CDR3 region has the DNA TGTGCCAGCAGCCAATCTCGGGAGACCCAGTACTTC. The chain links TRBV3-1 (or the pseudogene TRBV3-2) to TRBJ2-5, with unresolved D. V was pared by 2 bases and J by 5 bases, with 6 bases between. The CDR3 consists of 12 residues. CDR1 is LGHDT, CDR2 YNNKEL, per germline (reference sequence).

V and J are TRBV28 and TRBJ1-5; the D is unclear. Germline-derived CDR1 and CDR2 are MDHEN and SYDVKM. Trimming cost V 5 bases and J 3 bases, with 17 bases left between them. This CDR3 region has 16 residues. Here the CDR3 DNA reads TGTGCCAGCAGTGAATCCCCGGGGTATTCCAATCAGCCCCAGCATTTT. Its protein is CASSESPGYSNQPQHF.